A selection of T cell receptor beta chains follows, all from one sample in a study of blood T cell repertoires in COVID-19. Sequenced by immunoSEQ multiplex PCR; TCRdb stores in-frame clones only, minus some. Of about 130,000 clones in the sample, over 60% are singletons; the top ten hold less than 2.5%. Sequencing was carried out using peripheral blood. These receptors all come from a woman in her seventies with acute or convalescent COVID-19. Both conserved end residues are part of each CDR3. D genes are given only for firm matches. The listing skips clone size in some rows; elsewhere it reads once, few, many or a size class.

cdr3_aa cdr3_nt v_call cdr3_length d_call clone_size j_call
CASSDLLASTDTQYF TGTGCCAGCAGCGACCTACTAGCGTCCACAGATACGCAGTATTTT TRBV7-9 15 TRBD2 NA TRBJ2-3
CASRASRDRGDGYTF TGTGCCAGCAGGGCTTCCCGGGACAGGGGGGATGGCTACACCTTC TRBV6-5 15 TRBD1 many TRBJ1-2
CAWSPGLAEGDTQYF TGTGCCTGGAGCCCGGGACTAGCGGAGGGGGATACGCAGTATTTT TRBV30 15 TRBD2 NA TRBJ2-3
CASSPTGGNEQFF TGTGCCAGCAGCCCGACAGGGGGTAATGAGCAGTTCTTC TRBV11-2 13 TRBD1 NA TRBJ2-1
CATSSSRWEGHGGELFF TGTGCCACCAGCAGCTCACGGTGGGAGGGCCATGGCGGGGAGCTGTTTTTT TRBV15 17 TRBD2 NA TRBJ2-2
CASSLRPIAGLSTDTQYF TGTGCCAGCAGCCTAAGGCCAATAGCGGGCCTTAGCACAGATACGCAGTATTTT TRBV7-2 18 TRBD2 NA TRBJ2-3
CASSLSGQGGNTEAFF TGTGCCAGCAGTTTATCGGGGCAGGGGGGGAACACTGAAGCTTTCTTT TRBV27 16 TRBD1 NA TRBJ1-1
CATSRAATQSDTQYF TGTGCCACCAGCAGGGCCGCCACACAATCAGATACGCAGTATTTT TRBV15 15 NA NA TRBJ2-3
CASSLLGTYSYNEQFF TGTGCCAGCAGCCTTCTCGGGACATACTCCTACAATGAGCAGTTCTTC TRBV3-1/TRBV3-2 16 NA NA TRBJ2-1
CASSISRISNQPQHF TGTGCCAGTAGTATCAGCAGGATAAGTAATCAGCCCCAGCATTTT TRBV19 15 NA NA TRBJ1-5
CASSHEAWETQYF TGTGCCAGCTCACACGAGGCCTGGGAGACCCAGTACTTC TRBV18 13 NA NA TRBJ2-5
CSVDREGYTF TGCAGCGTTGACAGGGAAGGCTACACCTTC TRBV29-1 10 NA NA TRBJ1-2
CASASAGASYNEQFF TGTGCTAGTGCTTCCGCGGGGGCCTCCTACAATGAGCAGTTCTTC TRBV12-5 15 NA few TRBJ2-1
CASSSGGANYGYTF TGTGCCAGCAGTTCAGGGGGCGCAAACTATGGCTACACCTTC TRBV28 14 TRBD1 NA TRBJ1-2
CASSESGTSGVRQFF TGTGCCAGCAGTGAATCCGGGACTAGCGGGGTCCGGCAGTTCTTC TRBV6-4 15 TRBD2 once TRBJ2-1
CASSSTGGATNEKLFF TGTGCCAGCAGCTCAACAGGGGGAGCAACTAATGAAAAACTGTTTTTT TRBV13 16 TRBD1 NA TRBJ1-4
CATSRTPNTEAFF TGTGCCACCAGCCGGACACCCAACACTGAAGCTTTCTTT TRBV15 13 NA NA TRBJ1-1
CASRRGAVYGYTF TGTGCCAGTAGGCGGGGGGCGGTCTATGGCTACACCTTC TRBV19 13 NA many TRBJ1-2
CASSLVPSTSTDTQYF TGTGCCAGCAGCTTAGTGCCGTCTACTAGCACAGATACGCAGTATTTT TRBV7-2 16 NA NA TRBJ2-3